The clone carrying this T cell receptor beta chain came up once. Losses at the gene ends were 4 bases for V and 7 bases for J; bases not matched to a gene: 14. Germline V gives CDR1 SGDLS, CDR2 YYNGEE. The CDR3 spans 17 residues. The data stem from a study of blood T cell repertoires in COVID-19. The wider study: COVID-19 samples, acute and convalescent, were from the United States, Italy and Spain. Sources were T cells, B-cell-depleted T cells, or PBMCs; the material itself was cDNA or gDNA.

As handled by the study authors: Amplification from reference gene primers served as the basis for estimated nucleated cell counts. Only in-frame clones appear in the TCRdb table, and some are missing; sequencing was by immunoSEQ multiplex PCR. V, J and clone size derive from that table, while D and trimming were established from the DNA sequence. The table lists under 250,000 clones, around 86% of them singletons. This receptor was identified in a woman aged 55-70 years who had recovered from COVID-19. V and J are TRBV9 and TRBJ2-1, with 10 nucleotides matching TRBD1. The sample taken for sequencing was peripheral blood. This CDR3 reads CASSLHPRDRGGNEQFF. The CDR3 DNA follows: TGTGCCAGCAGCCTCCACCCCCGGGACAGGGGTGGGAATGAGCAGTTCTTC.